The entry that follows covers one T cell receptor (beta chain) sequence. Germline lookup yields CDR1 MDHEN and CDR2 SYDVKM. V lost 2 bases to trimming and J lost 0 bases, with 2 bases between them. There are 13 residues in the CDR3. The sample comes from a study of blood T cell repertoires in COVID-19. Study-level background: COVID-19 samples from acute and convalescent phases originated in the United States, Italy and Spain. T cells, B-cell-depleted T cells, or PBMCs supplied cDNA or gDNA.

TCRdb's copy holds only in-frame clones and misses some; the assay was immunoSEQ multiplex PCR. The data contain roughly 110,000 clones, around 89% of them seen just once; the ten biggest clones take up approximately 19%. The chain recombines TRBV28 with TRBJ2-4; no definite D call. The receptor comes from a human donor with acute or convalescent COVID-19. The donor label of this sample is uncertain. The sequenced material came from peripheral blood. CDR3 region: CASSLLAKNIQYF. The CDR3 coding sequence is TGTGCCAGCAGTTTACTAGCCAAAAACATTCAGTACTTC.